This TCR beta chain was sequenced during a study of blood T cell repertoires in COVID-19 (dated by TCRdb to about 2020). About the full investigation: Collaborator samples came from the United States, Italy and Spain and covered acute and convalescent phases of COVID-19. The material from the prospective study consisted of cDNA or gDNA derived from T cells, B-cell-depleted T cells, or PBMCs. Subjects who had been exposed to COVID-19, were actively infected with it, or had recovered from it provided the deeply sampled blood TCRbeta repertoires that made up the dataset. The repertoires were released in a freely available public database meant as a resource for research on the immune response to SARS-CoV-2. Samples came from the ongoing ImmuneRACE study (first 160 participants) plus 1,254 subjects from 6 global collaborators. A de-identified subject ID, COVID-19 status, age in years and sex were almost always included in the sample metadata. HLA class I and class II types, where available, came from metadata supplied by the sample provider rather than from assay-based typing. Results the study describes overall, beyond this receptor: The amount of clinical and demographic metadata varied by source and participant and was provided uncurated.

The CDR3, cysteine through phenylalanine, is 13 amino acids long. Left in the record is the CDR3 DNA by itself, 39 bases read in frame from the first base. Via the germline V gene (reference sequence), CDR1 is SEHNR and CDR2 FQNEAQ. V has 4 bases trimmed and J has 6 bases trimmed; junction bases matching no gene number 2. One collaborating source in Seattle enrolled patients while the patients were actively infected and followed the patients over time throughout the course of disease. The collaborating institutions used their own protocols to collect whole blood in K2EDTA tubes. Collaborator samples were shipped for TCRbeta analysis as frozen whole blood, isolated PBMCs, or DNA extracted from either sample type. TCRbeta CDR3 regions were amplified from genomic DNA using the immunoSEQ Assay, a bias-controlled multiplex PCR. The authors processed their data as follows. Nucleated cell counts per sample were estimated from amplification of reference gene primers within the assay. Sequence reads were collapsed and filtered to measure the absolute abundance of every unique TCRbeta CDR3 rearrangement. For each sample, productive Simpson clonality was calculated as the square root of Simpson's diversity index over productive rearrangements. Entries here come from immuneACCESS through TCRdb and include only in-frame sequences with V and J called. Some clones fail to appear in such tables; in the studies checked, an unresolved V gene covers under half of the shortfall, and the cause of the remainder is unknown. The V and J calls and the clone size are those of that table, but D and trimming were determined from the DNA. Across this sample there are 200,000 to 250,000 clones, with 75% to 90% seen only once. Of the sample, roughly 2.7% falls within the top ten clones.

For this clone: Its antigen target is currently unknown. Qualities for individual bases were not recorded, and no much larger clone is one base off.

What was sequenced was peripheral blood. The rearrangement joined TRBV7-9 to TRBJ2-7, with 11 central nucleotides matching TRBD1. This sequence was found in a man aged 30-40 years with COVID-19, enrolled during active disease. The CDR3 region has the sequence CASSWTGGGEQYF. The sequenced DNA: TGTGCCAGCAGCTGGACAGGGGGCGGCGAGCAGTACTTC.